This T cell receptor (beta chain) was observed in a study of PD-1 blockade in classical Hodgkin lymphoma. Some clones are missing from TCRdb's copy, which holds only in-frame ones; the method was immunoSEQ multiplex PCR. The data hold tens of thousands of clones, with just over 90% observed a single time. Described time point: newly diagnosed, previously untreated cHL patient sample. The source is a human donor with classical Hodgkin lymphoma. Sequencing was done on a sample of peripheral blood mononuclear cells (PBMCs).

The CDR3 spells CATSRSGSGETQYF. CDR3 DNA sequence: TGTGCCACCAGCAGAAGTGGGAGCGGTGAGACCCAGTACTTC. The chain carries TRBV15 and TRBJ2-5; tentatively, D is TRBD2 (5 bases). V was cut by 2 bases and J by 5 bases, with 12 bases left in between. This CDR3 is built from 14 residues. Germline values: CDR1 LNHNV, CDR2 YYDKDF (reference sequence).